These 13 T cell receptor beta chains share one sample of origin, sequenced in a study of blood T cell repertoires in COVID-19. Clones were sequenced by immunoSEQ multiplex PCR, and TCRdb holds only the in-frame ones, with some missing. The sample has some 250,000 clones, approximately 85% seen once; the top ten hold 1.9%. Specimen: PBMCs or T cells enriched from blood (not recorded which). All receptors derive from a woman aged 45 to 65 who had recovered from COVID-19.

The chain combines TRBV11-2 with TRBJ2-2; a weak D match, TRBD1 (5 bases). The CDR3 contains 13 residues. Germline V gene sequence: CDR1 SGHAT, CDR2 FQNNGV. The ends were cut back, 4 bases at V and 6 bases at J, with 9 bases in the middle. The CDR3 sequence is CASSSRAPGELFF. Here the CDR3 DNA reads TGTGCCAGCAGCTCCAGGGCCCCCGGGGAGCTGTTTTTT.

The chain has TRBV18 and TRBJ2-5, with D perhaps TRBD1 (6 bases). CDR1 KGHSH and CDR2 LQKENI come from the germline V gene. V was trimmed by 3 bases and J by 5 bases, leaving 25 bases between them. The CDR3 has 18 residues. CDR3 residues: CASSPNHGPGEWGETQYF. CDR3 nucleotides: TGTGCCAGCTCACCCAATCACGGGCCAGGGGAATGGGGTGAGACCCAGTACTTC.

The CDR3 reads CASSLVFRAGVTQYF. The CDR3 DNA is TGTGCCAGCAGTTTAGTCTTTCGGGCAGGGGTCACGCAGTATTTT. This chain joins TRBV27 and TRBJ2-3; D perhaps matches TRBD1 (6 bases). The CDR3 consists of 15 residues. Trimming removed 2 bases at V and 9 bases at J, with 18 bases between. Per the germline V gene, CDR1 is MNHEY and CDR2 is SMNVEV (reference sequence).

This chain links TRBV27 with TRBJ2-7, with D tentatively TRBD1 (6 bases). The V and J ends lost 5 bases and 10 bases respectively, with 27 bases between them. Germline V lookup: CDR1 MNHEY, CDR2 SMNVEV (reference sequence). CDR3 length equals 16 residues. The CDR3 loop reads CASSGRGGRGAGSQYF. The DNA of the CDR3 is TGTGCCAGCAGTGGCAGGGGCGGACGAGGAGCTGGATCACAGTACTTC.

The chain couples TRBV10-3 to TRBJ1-5; 9 bases are shared with TRBD1. The CDR3 contains 15 residues. V shed 3 bases and J 3 bases; nucleotides not matched to a gene: 3. CDR1 ENHRY and CDR2 SYGVKD come from the germline V gene. The CDR3 DNA reads TGTGCCATCAGTGACCGGACAGGGGACAATCAGCCCCAGCATTTT. Translation gives CAISDRTGDNQPQHF.

The rearrangement joins TRBV19 to TRBJ2-7; tentative D call: TRBD2 (6 bases). V was trimmed by 3 bases and J by 3 bases, leaving 12 bases between them. The CDR3 totals 14 residues. CDR1 and CDR2 (germline): LNHDA, SQIVND (reference sequence). This chain's CDR3 is CASSMRDQFYEQYF. Here the CDR3 DNA reads TGTGCCAGTAGTATGCGGGACCAATTCTACGAGCAGTACTTC.

The genes are TRBV6-5 and TRBJ1-1, with TRBD1 as a possible D gene (6 bases). Germline CDR1 is MNHEY and CDR2 is SVGAGI. The V gene lost 7 bases and the J gene lost 5 bases, with 14 bases spanning the gap. This CDR3 spans 13 amino acids. DNA for the CDR3: TGTGCCAGCAATAACCAGGGGCGGACTGAAGCTTTCTTT. Amino acids: CASNNQGRTEAFF.

This clone was seen only once. V gene TRBV27 combines with J gene TRBJ2-7, with D possibly being TRBD2 (6 bases). V dropped 6 bases and J dropped 7 bases, with 19 bases sitting between them. The CDR3 totals 14 residues. The germline gives CDR1 MNHEY, CDR2 SMNVEV (reference sequence). The CDR3 loop is CASRSSAGGPEQYF. CDR3 coding DNA: TGTGCCAGCAGGTCCTCAGCCGGAGGGCCGGAGCAGTACTTC.

This rearrangement joins TRBV27 to TRBJ1-6; D unresolved. V lost 4 bases and J lost 15, with 10 bases in between. CDR1 MNHEY and CDR2 SMNVEV come from the germline V gene (reference sequence). CDR3 length: 11 residues. In nucleotides, the CDR3 is TGTGCCAGCAGTTCCCGAGAGGACCTCCACTTT. Translation: CASSSREDLHF.

This rearrangement joins TRBV11-3 to TRBJ1-1; D gene uncertain. The V end was cut by 3 bases, the J end by 1 base, with 6 bases between. The CDR3 covers 13 residues. Germline CDR1 SGHNT, CDR2 YENEEA. CDR3 nucleotide sequence: TGTGCCAGCAGCTTGGAGGGGAACACTGAAGCTTTCTTT. It codes for CASSLEGNTEAFF.

The V call is TRBV5-6, the J call TRBJ1-3; possible D gene TRBD1, 5 bases. Trimming cost V 5 bases and J 3 bases, with 12 bases left between them. CDR3 size: 14 residues. Germline V gives CDR1 SGHDT, CDR2 YYEEEE. The chain's CDR3 is CASSYQGVGNTIYF. The CDR3 DNA reads as TGTGCCAGCAGTTATCAAGGGGTTGGAAACACCATATATTTT.

This rearrangement joins TRBV10-3 to TRBJ1-2; 9 bases match TRBD1. Germline lookup yields CDR1 ENHRY and CDR2 SYGVKD. Trimming at V came to 3 bases and at J to 5 bases, leaving 7 bases not matched to a gene. The CDR3 extends over 15 amino acids. CDR3: CAISEGGQGRYGYTF. CDR3 nucleotide sequence: TGTGCCATCAGTGAAGGGGGACAGGGACGGTATGGCTACACCTTC.

This chain joins TRBV29-1 and TRBJ1-1; 8 bases align to TRBD1. The CDR3 consists of 14 residues. With 4 bases clipped from V and 2 bases from J, the junction kept 6 bases outside the gene matches. From germline, CDR1 is SQVTM and CDR2 ANQGSEA. As DNA, the CDR3 is TGCAGCGTTGTAGTACAGGGGGTTAACACTGAAGCTTTCTTT. Its protein product is CSVVVQGVNTEAFF.